This TCR beta chain was identified during a study of T-cell reconstitution after alpha-beta-depleted transplantation in children. Germline-derived CDR1 and CDR2 are SGHVS and FNYEAQ. The CDR3 has 16 amino acids. The germline V and J ends were trimmed by 3 bases and 3 bases, with 17 bases remaining between them. Preparation of the TCRbeta library was carried out with unique molecular identifiers. TCRdb redid the calling of the PCR reads with MiXCR, one entry per CDR3 protein. The sample yields about 870,000 distinct CDR3 sequences, about 15% seen once. This TCR was sampled from a male patient younger than 18 who had a stem cell transplant for acute lymphoblastic leukemia, so the T cells may come from the graft donor. This sequence joins TRBV7-6 and TRBJ2-5; D call uncertain. Sequences were derived from PBMCs, mostly from graft donor cells, sampled 360 days after TCRalphabeta/CD19-depleted stem cell transplant. The CDR3 DNA follows: TGTGCCAGCAGCTTTGGGTCCAACCCCCCCAAAGAGACCCAGTACTTC. This sequence encodes CASSFGSNPPKETQYF.